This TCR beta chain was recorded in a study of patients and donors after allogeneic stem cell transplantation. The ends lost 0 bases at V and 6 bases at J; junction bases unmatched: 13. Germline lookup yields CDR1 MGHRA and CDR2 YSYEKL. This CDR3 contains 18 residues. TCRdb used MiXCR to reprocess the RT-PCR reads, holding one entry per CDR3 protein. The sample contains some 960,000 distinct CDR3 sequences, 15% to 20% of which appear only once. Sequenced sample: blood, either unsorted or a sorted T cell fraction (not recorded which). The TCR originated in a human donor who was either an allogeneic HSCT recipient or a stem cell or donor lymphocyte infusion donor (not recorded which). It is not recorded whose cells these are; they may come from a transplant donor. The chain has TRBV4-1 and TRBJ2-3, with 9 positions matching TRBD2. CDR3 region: CASSQEVLAGPLRDTQYF. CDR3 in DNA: TGCGCCAGCAGCCAAGAGGTCCTAGCGGGACCCCTGCGGGATACGCAGTATTTT.